These 23 T cell receptor beta chains were sequenced from one sample in a study of blood T cell repertoires in COVID-19. Measured with immunoSEQ multiplex PCR; TCRdb has only the in-frame clones, and not every one. The sample shows a few hundred thousand clones, around 89% of them seen only once. The sample consisted of PBMCs or T cells enriched from blood (not recorded which). The receptors here all came from a woman in her thirties who had recovered from COVID-19.

This chain joins TRBV10-3 and TRBJ2-2; 8 bases align to TRBD1. The CDR3 is 13 amino acids. The germline gives CDR1 ENHRY, CDR2 SYGVKD. The J segment lost 5 bases and the V segment lost 11 bases, leaving 7 bases of the junction unmatched. The CDR3 nucleotides are TGTGCCGCCCGGACAGGGAGTACCGGGGAGCTGTTTTTT. Protein: CAARTGSTGELFF.

The rearrangement links TRBV7-8 to TRBJ2-5; 8 bases fit TRBD1. CDR3 size: 14 residues. Trimming took 5 bases from V and 5 from J; bases not matched to a gene: 7. Germline CDR1 is SGHVS and CDR2 is FQNEAQ. CDR3 nucleotides: TGTGCCAGCAGCCGGACAGGGTTCGTCGAGACCCAGTACTTC. It codes for CASSRTGFVETQYF.

The V and J genes are TRBV27 and TRBJ1-6; maybe TRBD1 (6 bases). The CDR3 contains 15 residues. V lost 6 bases to trimming and J lost 7 bases, with 16 bases between them. CDR1 is MNHEY, CDR2 SMNVEV, per germline (reference sequence). The CDR3 loop reads CASSPQGFGNSPLHF. The CDR3 DNA reads as TGTGCCAGCAGCCCCCAGGGGTTCGGAAATTCACCCCTCCACTTT.

The DNA for the CDR3 is TGCAGTGCTAGTTGGCGGGGGGGCACAGATACGCAGTATTTT. Its protein product is CSASWRGGTDTQYF. The rearrangement joins TRBV20-1 to TRBJ2-3; 8 nucleotides match TRBD2. Germline CDR1 and CDR2: DFQATT and SNEGSKA (reference sequence). J lost 1 base, V lost 3 bases, and 3 bases had no gene match. The CDR3 spans 14 residues.

The chain employs TRBV19 and TRBJ2-7; 13 bases align to TRBD2. The germline V gene has CDR1 LNHDA and CDR2 SQIVND (reference sequence). J lost 6 bases, V lost 4 bases, and 6 bases had no gene match. The CDR3 sequence is 15 residues long. The DNA of the CDR3 is TGTGCCAGTAGTAGGCGGACTAGCGGGAGCACCGAGCAGTACTTC. It translates to CASSRRTSGSTEQYF.

This chain uses TRBV4-3 with TRBJ2-2; 14 bases are a match to TRBD2. Germline CDR1 is LGHNA and CDR2 is YSLEER. Trimming took 11 bases from V and 4 from J; bases not matched to a gene: 18. The CDR3 spans 19 residues. CDR3 coding DNA: TGCGCCCCCCGCCGCCTCGGGACTAGCGGGAGTAGGAGCACCGGGGAGCTGTTTTTT. Protein: CAPRRLGTSGSRSTGELFF.

This sequence joins TRBV28 and TRBJ1-2; D gene ambiguous. The CDR3 is 13 amino acids. CDR1 and CDR2 (germline): MDHEN, SYDVKM. Between the trimmed V and J ends, which lost 5 bases and 13 bases, there was a span of 20 bases. This CDR3 is CASSRPSPNSGTF. In DNA, the CDR3 is TGTGCCAGCAGTCGACCTTCCCCGAATTCGGGCACCTTC.

Here the CDR3 reads CASSQLAGNTGELFF. The DNA of the CDR3 is TGTGCCAGCAGCCAATTAGCGGGAAACACCGGGGAGCTGTTTTTT. The chain links TRBV7-2 to TRBJ2-2; 8 positions match TRBD2. The CDR3 length is 15 residues. J gave up 2 bases and V 5 bases, and 4 bases lay outside the gene matches. Germline-derived CDR1 and CDR2 are SGHTA and FQGNSA.

This chain uses TRBV4-3 with TRBJ1-2; TRBD1 matches at 9 bases. The V segment lost 1 base and the J segment 4 bases; nucleotides outside the gene matches: 10. Germline CDR1 LGHNA, CDR2 YSLEER. There are 17 residues in the CDR3. CDR3 nucleotides: TGCGCCAGCAGCCAAGTTTACAGGGGGCAGGGGGGCTATGGCTACACCTTC. It yields the protein CASSQVYRGQGGYGYTF.

The chain carries TRBV7-2 and TRBJ1-1, with 7 bases aligning to TRBD1. The junction had 6 bases not matched to a gene; V was cut back by 5 bases and J by 3 bases. Germline CDR1 and CDR2: SGHTA and FQGNSA. This CDR3 region has 14 residues. The CDR3 nucleotides read TGTGCCAGCAGCCGGCTCACAGGGGACACTGAAGCTTTCTTT. Translation gives CASSRLTGDTEAFF.

The count of this clone is one. The rearrangement joins TRBV19 to TRBJ2-7, with a weak D call TRBD1 (6 bases). In germline, CDR1 is LNHDA, CDR2 SQIVND (reference sequence). The CDR3 runs 17 residues. With 1 base removed from V and 2 bases from J, the gap between germline ends came to 18 bases. The CDR3 region is CASSIALYKTGPYEQYF. The CDR3, as DNA: TGTGCCAGTAGTATAGCCCTTTATAAGACAGGACCCTACGAGCAGTACTTC.

This clone was observed a single time. V usage is TRBV25-1 and J usage is TRBJ1-3; maybe TRBD1 (6 bases). The CDR3 is 16 amino acids. Between the trimmed V and J ends, which lost 3 bases and 2 bases, there was a span of 14 bases. Germline CDR1 and CDR2: MGHDK and SYGVNS. This CDR3 is CASSDKDRATGNTIYF. CDR3 DNA: TGTGCCAGCAGTGATAAGGACAGAGCTACTGGAAACACCATATATTTT.

The J gene is TRBJ1-1, the V gene TRBV18; D ambiguous. Trimming left V 3 bases short and J 1 base short, with 9 bases between. Germline V CDR1 and CDR2: KGHSH, LQKENI. This CDR3 contains 14 residues. In DNA, the CDR3 is TGTGCCAGCTCACCTACACCTTCGAACACTGAAGCTTTCTTT. Its protein product is CASSPTPSNTEAFF.

The chain couples TRBV11-1 to TRBJ2-3; D ambiguous. The germline gives CDR1 SGHAT, CDR2 FQDESV (reference sequence). The V end lost 2 bases, the J end lost 7 bases, and 13 bases lay between the germline ends. The CDR3 has 14 residues. CDR3 DNA: TGTGCCAGCAGCTTAAGTTGGCGGTCAAATACGCAGTATTTT. Protein sequence: CASSLSWRSNTQYF.

The chain uses TRBV27 and TRBJ2-1; perhaps TRBD2 as D (6 bases). V shed 6 bases and J shed 5 bases, with 8 bases lying between them. The germline V gene has CDR1 MNHEY and CDR2 SMNVEV (reference sequence). This CDR3 has 12 amino acids. CDR3 residues: CASRTRNNEQFF. DNA of the CDR3: TGTGCCAGCAGGACTAGAAACAATGAGCAGTTCTTC.

The chain carries TRBV6-4 and TRBJ1-6; possibly TRBD1 for D (6 bases). The CDR3 totals 14 residues. V dropped 4 bases and J dropped 9 bases, with 13 bases sitting between them. Germline-derived CDR1 and CDR2 are MRHNA and SNTAGT. The CDR3 DNA sequence: TGTGCCAGCAGTGGAACAGGGTATCGTTCACCCCTCCACTTT. This translates into CASSGTGYRSPLHF.

The rearrangement joins TRBV6-5 to TRBJ1-1; D gene ambiguous. The CDR3 loop spans 12 amino acids. Trimming pared 3 bases from V and 6 bases from J, leaving 8 bases between. Germline-derived CDR1 and CDR2 are MNHEY and SVGAGI. CDR3 sequence: CASSYEGAEAFF. The CDR3 DNA reads TGTGCCAGCAGTTATGAGGGAGCTGAAGCTTTCTTT.

The CDR3 region is CSALAGGSYEQYF. The CDR3, as DNA: TGCAGCGCCTTAGCGGGAGGGTCCTACGAGCAGTACTTC. The J gene is TRBJ2-7, the V gene TRBV29-1; 11 bases align to TRBD2. CDR3 length: 13 amino acids. The germline gives CDR1 SQVTM, CDR2 ANQGSEA. V shed 7 bases, J shed 1 base, and the junction held 3 bases outside the gene matches.

This rearrangement joins TRBV27 to TRBJ1-5; 8 nucleotides match TRBD1. This CDR3 is 15 amino acids long. From germline, CDR1 is MNHEY and CDR2 SMNVEV (reference sequence). J lost 7 bases, V lost 4 bases, and 9 bases had no gene match. The CDR3 sequence is CASSSQDRADQPQHF. In DNA form, the CDR3 reads TGTGCCAGCAGTTCTCAGGACAGGGCAGACCAGCCCCAGCATTTT.

This clone was seen more than once but under ten times. The gene calls are TRBV6-5 and TRBJ1-2; 10 bases map to TRBD1. In germline, CDR1 is MNHEY, CDR2 SVGAGI. This CDR3 region has 15 residues. Trimming removed 6 bases from V and 4 bases from J; junction bases left unmatched: 8. The DNA for the CDR3 is TGTGCCAGCAGCAGAGACAGGGGGCGCCTCTATGGCTACACCTTC. Its translation is CASSRDRGRLYGYTF.

CDR3 sequence (DNA): TGCAGCGTTGATCAGGGTCCTCCTGAGCAGTTCTTC. The encoded protein is CSVDQGPPEQFF. The chain combines TRBV29-1 with TRBJ2-1; D possibly corresponds to TRBD1 (5 bases). Germline V gene sequence: CDR1 SQVTM, CDR2 ANQGSEA. The V and J ends lost 3 bases and 9 bases respectively, with 12 bases between them. The CDR3 runs 12 residues.

The CDR3 nucleotides are TGTGCCAGCAGCGCCTCTACTAGTTCTGAGCAGTTCTTC. This sequence encodes CASSASTSSEQFF. The rearrangement joins TRBV9 to TRBJ2-1; D possibly corresponds to TRBD2 (5 bases). CDR3 length: 13 residues. The V gene's germline CDR1 is SGDLS and CDR2 YYNGEE. V was shortened by 3 bases and J by 9 bases, with 13 bases between the two germline ends.

The chain employs TRBV7-2 and TRBJ2-2; 7 positions match TRBD1. After removal of 2 bases from V and 4 bases from J, the junction contained 7 bases not matched to a gene. CDR1 SGHTA and CDR2 FQGNSA come from the germline V gene. The CDR3 consists of 16 residues. CDR3 in amino acids: CASSLKPAGGTGELFF. The CDR3 nucleotides read TGTGCCAGCAGCTTAAAACCTGCAGGGGGCACCGGGGAGCTGTTTTTT.